These 8 T cell receptor beta chains share one sample of origin, sequenced in a study of CD8 T cells in ankylosing spondylitis. Notes on the study in general: There was a TCR beta motif, made of fewer than 10 highly homologous variants, that appeared characteristic of ankylosing spondylitis blood.

For these TCRs, the target antigens are not known. TCRdb re-called the 5' RACE reads through MiXCR, storing one row per CDR3 protein. The data contain 700,000 or so distinct CDR3 sequences, roughly 20% of them singletons. Sequencing was carried out using blood, either unsorted or a sorted T cell fraction (not recorded which). These receptors were taken from a male donor with ankylosing spondylitis.

V usage is TRBV10-3 and J usage is TRBJ2-7; D ambiguous. V lost 0 bases to trimming and J lost 7 bases, with 7 bases between them. Germline V gene sequence: CDR1 ENHRY, CDR2 SYGVKD. The CDR3 totals 12 residues. This chain's CDR3 is CAISESTGEQYF. The CDR3 region has the DNA TGTGCCATCAGTGAGTCGACTGGGGAGCAGTACTTC.

The chain combines TRBV5-1 with TRBJ2-6, with 10 bases aligning to TRBD2. After removal of 8 bases from V and 1 base from J, the junction contained 6 bases not matched to a gene. The CDR3 runs to 16 residues. Germline V CDR1 and CDR2: SGHRS, YFSETQ. DNA for the CDR3: TGCGCCAGTTCTAGCGGGGGTAAATCTGGGGCCAACGTCCTGACTTTC. Translating it yields CASSSGGKSGANVLTF. The variable domain in full, with the rest retrieved from reference TRBV5-1 and TRBJ2-6, is KAGVTQTPRYLIKTRGQQVTLSCSPISGHRSVSWYQQTPGQGLQFLFEYFSETQRNKGNFPGRFSGRQFSNSRSEMNVSTLELGDSALYLCASSSGGKSGANVLTFGAGSRLTVL.

This clonotype appeared a few times. This sequence joins TRBV5-1 and TRBJ2-1, with TRBD2 matching 12 bases. J gave up 4 bases and V 4 bases, and 9 bases lay outside the gene matches. CDR3 length equals 17 residues. Germline V CDR1 and CDR2: SGHRS, YFSETQ. CDR3 nucleotide sequence: TGCGCCAGCAGCACAGGACTAGCGGGGTTTGGATACAATGAGCAGTTCTTC. This codes for CASSTGLAGFGYNEQFF.

This clonotype has only a few counts. The V call is TRBV5-5, the J call TRBJ1-5; weak D call: TRBD1 (5 bases). Trimming took 4 bases from V and 3 from J, leaving 8 bases between them. This CDR3 contains 13 residues. Germline CDR1 is SGHKS and CDR2 is YYEKEE (reference sequence). The CDR3 reads CASSGTYNQPQHF. The CDR3 DNA sequence: TGTGCCAGCAGCGGGACTTACAATCAGCCCCAGCATTTT.

This clonotype was seen a handful of times. The V and J genes are TRBV10-3 and TRBJ2-3; D is uncertain. Germline loops: CDR1 ENHRY, CDR2 SYGVKD. This CDR3 is built from 14 residues. V lost 3 bases to trimming and J lost 1 base, with 8 bases between them. The CDR3: CAISETLGTDTQYF. CDR3 nucleotides: TGTGCCATCAGTGAAACACTGGGCACAGATACGCAGTATTTT.

This clonotype was seen repeatedly, ten times or more. The genes are TRBV7-8 and TRBJ1-2; TRBD1 matches at 10 bases. V was pared by 3 bases and J by 6 bases, with 16 bases of the junction left unmatched. CDR1 SGHVS and CDR2 FQNEAQ come from the germline V gene. The CDR3 sequence is 18 residues long. This chain's CDR3 is CASSFFPGQGKLSDGYTF. The CDR3 DNA reads TGTGCCAGCAGCTTCTTCCCGGGACAGGGGAAGCTCTCTGATGGCTACACCTTC.

In its sample, this clonotype was seen a few times. The chain is built from TRBV12-3 or TRBV12-4 and TRBJ1-3; 8 bases are a match to TRBD1. V lost 7 bases, J lost 8 bases, and 13 bases stayed unmatched. The CDR3 consists of 15 residues. Here the CDR3 reads CASKLDRELGDTIYF. The CDR3 nucleotides are TGTGCCAGCAAGCTGGACAGGGAGCTGGGTGACACCATATATTTT.

The V gene is TRBV6-2 or TRBV6-3, the J gene TRBJ1-1; D remains ambiguous. CDR1 is MNHEY, CDR2 SVGEGT, per germline. V dropped 1 base and J dropped 8 bases, with 14 bases sitting between them. The CDR3 has 14 amino acids. For the CDR3, the DNA is TGTGCCAGCAGTTACTATCCGACTTCGGAAGAAGCTTTCTTT. Translated: CASSYYPTSEEAFF.